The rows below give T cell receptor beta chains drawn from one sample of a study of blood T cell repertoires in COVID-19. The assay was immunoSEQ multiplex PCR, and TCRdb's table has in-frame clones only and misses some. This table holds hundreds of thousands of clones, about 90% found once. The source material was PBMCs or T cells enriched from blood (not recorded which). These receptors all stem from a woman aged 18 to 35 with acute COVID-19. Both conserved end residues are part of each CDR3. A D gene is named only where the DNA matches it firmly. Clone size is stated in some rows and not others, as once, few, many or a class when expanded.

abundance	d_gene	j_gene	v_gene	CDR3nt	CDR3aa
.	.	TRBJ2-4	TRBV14	TGTGCCAGCAGCCCGAGGGGACTGGGAGCCAAAAACATTCAGTACTTC	CASSPRGLGAKNIQYF
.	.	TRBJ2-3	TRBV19	TGTGCCAGTAGTCCGCCGCTAGCGAATCCGGATACGCAGTATTTT	CASSPPLANPDTQYF
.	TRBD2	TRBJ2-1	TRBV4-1	TGCGCCAGCAGCCCGGGGACTAGTTTACGGGGTGAGCAGTTCTTC	CASSPGTSLRGEQFF
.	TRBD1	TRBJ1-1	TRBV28	TGTGCCAGCAGTCCCTCGCAGGGGGCTTTGAACACTGAAGCTTTCTTT	CASSPSQGALNTEAFF
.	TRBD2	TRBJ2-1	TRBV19	TGTGCCACGGGGACTAGCGTTGAGCAGTTCTTC	CATGTSVEQFF
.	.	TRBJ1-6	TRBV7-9	TGTGCCAGCACCGGACAGACTAATTCACCCCTCCACTTT	CASTGQTNSPLHF
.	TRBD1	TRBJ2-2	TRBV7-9	TGTGCCAGCAGCTTAGCGTCAAGAGGGGGCCTTTTCTACACCGGGGAGCTGTTTTTT	CASSLASRGGLFYTGELFF
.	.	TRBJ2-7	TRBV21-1	TGTGCCAGCACCTTCCAGCGGGAGTCCCACGAGCAGTACTTC	CASTFQRESHEQYF
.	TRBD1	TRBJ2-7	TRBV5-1	TGCGCCAGCAGCGTAGGGAGCCGGGACAGATTCTACGAGCAGTACTTC	CASSVGSRDRFYEQYF
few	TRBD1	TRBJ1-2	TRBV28	TGTGCCAGCAGTTACGATTTAAACAGGGGGCGACTTATTGGCTACACCTTC	CASSYDLNRGRLIGYTF
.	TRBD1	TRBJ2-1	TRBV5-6	TGTGCCAGCAGCACCTACAGGGGCAATGAGCAGTTCTTC	CASSTYRGNEQFF
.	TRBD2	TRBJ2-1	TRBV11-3	TGTGCCAGCAGCTTCAGGGTAGCGGGATCCTCCTACAATGAGCAGTTCTTC	CASSFRVAGSSYNEQFF
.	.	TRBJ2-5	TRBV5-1	TGCGCCAGCAGCTTATCCAACGGTCTCGAAGAGACCCAGTACTTC	CASSLSNGLEETQYF
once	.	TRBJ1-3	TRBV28	TGTGCCAGCAGTTTGCTCAACTCTCCAGGAAACACCATATATTTT	CASSLLNSPGNTIYF
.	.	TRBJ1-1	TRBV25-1	TGTGCCAGCGGCAGAGCAGGGATTCCTGAAGCTTTCTTT	CASGRAGIPEAFF
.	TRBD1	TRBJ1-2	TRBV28	TGTGCCAGCAGTCTGGGACAGGGGACTAACTATGGCTACACCTTC	CASSLGQGTNYGYTF
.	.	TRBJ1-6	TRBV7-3	TGTGCCAGCAGCTCCACAGGGAGTGAACCCCTCCACTTT	CASSSTGSEPLHF
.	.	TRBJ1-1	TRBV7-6	TGTGCCAGCAGCTTAGCGGAGGCAGAGAACACTGAAGCTTTCTTT	CASSLAEAENTEAFF
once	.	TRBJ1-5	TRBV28	TGTGCCAGCAGTTTTCCCGGATCGGGGCCCCAGCATTTT	CASSFPGSGPQHF
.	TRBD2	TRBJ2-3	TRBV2	TGTGCCAGCAGTGGAACTAGCGGGAGGGAACCCACAGATACGCAGTATTTT	CASSGTSGREPTDTQYF
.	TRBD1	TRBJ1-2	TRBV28	TGTGCCAGCAGTCGGACAGGGGGTGAGGGCTACACCTTC	CASSRTGGEGYTF
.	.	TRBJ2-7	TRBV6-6	TGTGCCAGCAGTTACTCATATCCTGGAGGCTACGAGCAGTACTTC	CASSYSYPGGYEQYF
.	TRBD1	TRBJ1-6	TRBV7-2	TGTGCCAGCAGCTTGAGGGGGCTTAATTCACCCCTCCACTTT	CASSLRGLNSPLHF
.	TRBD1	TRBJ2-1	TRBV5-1	TGCGCCAGCAGCTTGTTAGGGGGCCGAGGAAATAAGCAGTTCTTC	CASSLLGGRGNKQFF
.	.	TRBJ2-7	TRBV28	TGTGCCAGCAGCTTTTCCCGCGGACTGAGGATCTACGAGCAGTACTTC	CASSFSRGLRIYEQYF
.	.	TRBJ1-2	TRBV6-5	TGTGCCAGCAGTTACTCGACTTTCGGCTATGGCTACACCTTC	CASSYSTFGYGYTF
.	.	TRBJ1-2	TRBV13	TGTGCCAGCAGGTTCGATCGGAACTATGGCTACACCTTC	CASRFDRNYGYTF
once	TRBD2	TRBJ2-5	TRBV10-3	TGTGCCATCAGAGCCGAGACTAGCGGGAGGAGGACCCAGTACTTC	CAIRAETSGRRTQYF
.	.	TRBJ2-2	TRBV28	TGTGCCAGCAGTTTAGCAGCGACGAACACCGGGGAGCTGTTTTTT	CASSLAATNTGELFF
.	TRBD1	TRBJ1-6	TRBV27	TGTGCCAGCAGTTTTCAGACAGGGGGGAATTCACCCCTCCACTTT	CASSFQTGGNSPLHF
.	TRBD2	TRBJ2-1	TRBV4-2	TGTGCCAGCAGCCTCTACGCAGCTAGCGGACCGAGGGACTCCTACAATGAGCAGTTCTTC	CASSLYAASGPRDSYNEQFF
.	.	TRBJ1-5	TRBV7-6	TGTGCCAGCAGCGCTATAGCAGGGGTAGGACAGCCCCAGCATTTT	CASSAIAGVGQPQHF
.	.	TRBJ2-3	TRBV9	TGTGCCAGCAGCGTTAGCATCCTTTTAGCAGATACGCAGTATTTT	CASSVSILLADTQYF
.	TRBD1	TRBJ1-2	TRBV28	TGTGCCAGCAGTCGGGGACAGGGGGCTTGGGGCTACACCTTC	CASSRGQGAWGYTF
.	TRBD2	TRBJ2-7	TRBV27	TGTGCCAGCAGTTTCCAGCGGGGCTCCTACGAGCAGTACTTC	CASSFQRGSYEQYF
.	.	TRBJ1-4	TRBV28	TGTGCCAGCAGGACTTGGGGAGAGGTAACTAATGAAAAACTGTTTTTT	CASRTWGEVTNEKLFF
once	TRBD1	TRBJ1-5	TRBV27	TGTGCCAGCAGTTTTCAGGGGGTTCAGCCCCAGCATTTT	CASSFQGVQPQHF
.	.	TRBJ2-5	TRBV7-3	TGTGCCAGCAGCTCAGTCGATAAGGAGACCCAGTACTTC	CASSSVDKETQYF
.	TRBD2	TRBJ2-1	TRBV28	TGTGCCAGCAGTACCCACTTGGGGGGGGAGGGTGTGAATGAGCAGTTCTTC	CASSTHLGGEGVNEQFF
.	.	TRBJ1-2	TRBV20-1	TGCAGTGCTAGTTGGCAGGGGTATGGCTACACCTTC	CSASWQGYGYTF
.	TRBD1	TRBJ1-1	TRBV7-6	TGTGCCAGCAGCCACGACAGGGGGCAGATGGCTTTCTTT	CASSHDRGQMAFF
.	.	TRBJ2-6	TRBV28	TGTGCCAGCTCAGGGCCTAGCTCTGGGGCCAACGTCCTGACTTTC	CASSGPSSGANVLTF
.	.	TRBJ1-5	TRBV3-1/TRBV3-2	TGTGCCAGCAGCCAAGCAAGGGGCGATCAGCCCCAGCATTTT	CASSQARGDQPQHF
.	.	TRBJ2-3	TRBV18	TGTGCCAGCTCACCATCGGATACGCAGTATTTT	CASSPSDTQYF
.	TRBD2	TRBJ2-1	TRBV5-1	TGCGCCAGCAGCTTGGTCCTAGCGGGAGGTTCCAATGAGCAGTTCTTC	CASSLVLAGGSNEQFF